One sample yielded the 28 T cell receptor beta chains listed below, sequenced in a study of cytomegalovirus exposure and HLA in healthy donors. The table came from immunoSEQ multiplex PCR; TCRdb's copy has only in-frame clones and leaves some out. The table shows 200,000 or so clones, with over 80% occurring only once. The sequencing input was PBMCs. The source is a woman under 30 in good health and CMV-seronegative.

The genes are TRBV5-3 and TRBJ2-7, with D possibly matching TRBD2 (5 bases). TRBV5-3 is an ORF for which the function is uncertain. The CDR3 length is 13 residues. Trimming took 9 bases from V and 2 from J, leaving 15 bases between them. For the CDR3, the DNA is TGTGCCACCCCCCAGCGGCAGACCTACGAGCAGTACTTC. This translates into CATPQRQTYEQYF.

The V and J genes are TRBV28 and TRBJ1-1; TRBD1 might be the D (6 bases). With 4 bases removed from V and 1 base from J, the gap between germline ends came to 13 bases. CDR3 size: 15 residues. Per the germline V gene, CDR1 is MDHEN and CDR2 is SYDVKM. This CDR3 reads CASSYWYRANTEAFF. CDR3 nucleotides: TGTGCCAGCAGTTATTGGTACAGGGCGAACACTGAAGCTTTCTTT.

The chain combines TRBV6-5 with TRBJ2-1; TRBD2 matches 7 bases. The germline V gene has CDR1 MNHEY and CDR2 SVGAGI. The CDR3 consists of 15 residues. With 6 bases clipped from V and 10 bases from J, the junction kept 15 bases outside the gene matches. The CDR3 loop is CASSPWTSGNEEQFF. The DNA for the CDR3 is TGTGCCAGCAGCCCCTGGACTAGTGGGAATGAAGAGCAGTTCTTC.

This clone was counted a single time. The V gene is TRBV11-2, the J gene TRBJ2-3; unclear D gene. In germline, CDR1 is SGHAT, CDR2 FQNNGV. V lost 2 bases to trimming and J lost 2 bases, with 11 bases between them. This CDR3 has 15 amino acids. CDR3 sequence reads: CASSLRGINTDTQYF. DNA of the CDR3: TGTGCCAGCAGCTTACGAGGTATTAACACAGATACGCAGTATTTT.

The rearrangement links TRBV27 to TRBJ2-7; TRBD1 agrees at 10 bases. CDR1 and CDR2 (germline): MNHEY, SMNVEV (reference sequence). J gave up 6 bases and V 4 bases, and 6 bases lay outside the gene matches. The length of the CDR3 is 14 residues. CDR3 sequence reads: CASSSRQGAGEQYF. The CDR3 nucleotides read TGTGCCAGCAGTTCCCGACAGGGGGCAGGCGAGCAGTACTTC.

The rearrangement uses TRBV30 and TRBJ1-2; 8 bases map to TRBD1. Trimming at V came to 6 bases and at J to 7 bases, leaving 13 bases not matched to a gene. This CDR3 is 14 amino acids long. Germline CDR1 GTSNPN, CDR2 SVGIG (reference sequence). The CDR3 sequence: CACQLTGVAGGYTF. The DNA of the CDR3 is TGTGCCTGCCAGCTGACAGGGGTGGCGGGTGGCTACACCTTC.

The rearrangement joins TRBV30 to TRBJ1-4; the D is unclear. With 0 bases removed from V and 8 bases from J, the gap between germline ends came to 4 bases. The CDR3 contains 11 residues. Germline V lookup: CDR1 GTSNPN, CDR2 SVGIG (reference sequence). This CDR3 is CAWSVQEKLFF. The CDR3 region has the DNA TGTGCCTGGAGTGTACAGGAAAAACTGTTTTTT. The variable domain in full, completed from reference TRBV30 and TRBJ1-4, reads SQTIHQWPATLVQPVGSPLSLECTVEGTSNPNLYWYRQAAGRGLQLLFYSVGIGQISSEVPQNLSASRPQDRQFILSSKKLLLSDSGFYLCAWSVQEKLFFGSGTQLSVL.

This chain connects TRBV7-9 to TRBJ2-1, with 11 bases lining up with TRBD2. Per the germline V gene, CDR1 is SEHNR and CDR2 is FQNEAQ (reference sequence). With V trimmed by 3 bases and J by 10 bases, 14 bases remained unmatched. This CDR3 has 17 residues. The CDR3 nucleotides are TGTGCCAGCAGCTTTTCCCTAGCGGGAGGCCCCACTTGGGAGCAGTTCTTC. Translating it yields CASSFSLAGGPTWEQFF.

The chain links TRBV10-3 to TRBJ1-2; unclear D gene. The CDR3 contains 15 residues. Germline V gene data show CDR1 as ENHRY and CDR2 as SYGVKD. V was cut by 6 bases and J by 8 bases, with 22 bases left in between. The CDR3 DNA is TGTGCCATCAGCGAAAGTCTAGATCCCCTAGGCGGCTACACCTTC. This gives the protein CAISESLDPLGGYTF.

The CDR3 protein is CASSLESTSGRIWAYNEQFF. CDR3 in DNA: TGCGCCAGCAGCTTGGAGTCCACTAGCGGGAGGATTTGGGCCTACAATGAGCAGTTCTTC. The chain couples TRBV5-1 to TRBJ2-1; 12 bases are shared with TRBD2. J lost 2 bases, V lost 0 bases, and 12 bases had no gene match. The CDR3 runs to 20 residues. CDR1 is SGHRS, CDR2 YFSETQ, per germline.

The chain employs TRBV4-2 and TRBJ2-7, with 8 nucleotides matching TRBD2. The ends lost 0 bases at V and 2 bases at J; junction bases unmatched: 9. Germline lookup yields CDR1 LGHNA and CDR2 YNFKEQ. CDR3 length: 17 amino acids. The CDR3 nucleotides read TGTGCCAGCAGCCAAGATAGTAACCTAGCGGGCCCCTACGAGCAGTACTTC. Translating it yields CASSQDSNLAGPYEQYF.

The chain is built from TRBV11-2 and TRBJ1-3, with 7 bases aligning to TRBD1. Trimming removed 5 bases from V and 4 bases from J; junction bases left unmatched: 8. The length of the CDR3 is 15 residues. Per the germline V gene, CDR1 is SGHAT and CDR2 is FQNNGV. In nucleotides, the CDR3 is TGTGCCAGCAGCCTTGGGACAGACAGAGGAAACACCATATATTTT. Its translation: CASSLGTDRGNTIYF.

The chain recombines TRBV6-1 with TRBJ2-7; 7 bases are shared with TRBD2. Looked up from germline, CDR1 is MNHNS and CDR2 is SASEGT. The CDR3 sequence is 15 residues long. The V gene end was trimmed by 6 bases and the J gene end by 3 bases; junction bases not matched to a gene: 11. CDR3 DNA: TGTGCCAGCAGAAAGGGAGGGGCCGAAGGCTACGAGCAGTACTTC. It encodes CASRKGGAEGYEQYF.

V and J are TRBV5-1 and TRBJ2-7; the match to TRBD2 covers 9 bases. The V segment lost 3 bases and the J segment 0 bases; nucleotides outside the gene matches: 4. CDR1 and CDR2 (germline): SGHRS, YFSETQ. The CDR3 totals 15 residues. The CDR3: CASSSSGASSYEQYF. The DNA for the CDR3 is TGCGCCAGCAGCTCTAGCGGGGCCAGCTCCTACGAGCAGTACTTC.

V usage is TRBV27 and J usage is TRBJ1-2; 8 nucleotides match TRBD1. Per germline, CDR1 MNHEY and CDR2 SMNVEV (reference sequence). This CDR3 is 16 amino acids long. Unmatched junction bases numbered 7, after V lost 3 bases and J lost 1 base. This CDR3 reads CASSFSTGAINYGYTF. The CDR3 coding sequence is TGTGCCAGCAGTTTTTCGACAGGGGCTATTAACTATGGCTACACCTTC.

The rearrangement links TRBV10-3 to TRBJ2-2; D uncertain. The V and J ends lost 0 bases and 3 bases respectively, with 2 bases between them. Germline CDR1 ENHRY, CDR2 SYGVKD. This CDR3 is 13 amino acids long. In DNA form, the CDR3 reads TGTGCCATCAGTGAGTCCTACACCGGGGAGCTGTTTTTT. Translated, it gives CAISESYTGELFF.

This rearrangement joins TRBV6-1 to TRBJ1-1; TRBD1 matches at 8 bases. The germline CDR1 and CDR2 sequences are MNHNS and SASEGT. V shed 10 bases, J shed 8 bases, and the junction held 12 bases outside the gene matches. The CDR3 spans 13 residues. CDR3 protein: CATQSQGAPEAFF. In DNA form, the CDR3 reads TGTGCCACCCAGTCCCAGGGGGCTCCCGAAGCTTTCTTT.

This clone showed up just once. The gene calls are TRBV15 and TRBJ1-2; D is ambiguous. Trimming stripped 0 bases from V and 8 bases from J, with 16 bases between. Germline CDR1 reads LNHNV; CDR2 reads YYDKDF (reference sequence). The CDR3 loop spans 15 amino acids. DNA for the CDR3: TGTGCCACCAGCAGAGAGGGCGGATCGAGGGAGGGCTACACCTTC. Amino acids: CATSREGGSREGYTF.

This chain connects TRBV4-1 to TRBJ2-1; D may be TRBD2 (6 bases). The CDR3 loop spans 15 amino acids. Germline-derived CDR1 and CDR2 are MGHRA and YSYEKL. The V end was cut by 0 bases, the J end by 7 bases, with 13 bases between. The chain's CDR3 is CASSQETSWQNEQFF. The CDR3 DNA follows: TGCGCCAGCAGCCAAGAGACTAGTTGGCAGAATGAGCAGTTCTTC.

V usage is TRBV7-6 and J usage is TRBJ1-4; no clear D gene. Trimming took 3 bases from V and 2 from J, leaving 10 bases between them. The CDR3 extends over 15 amino acids. The germline gives CDR1 SGHVS, CDR2 FNYEAQ. CDR3 residues: CASSFKLGTNEKLFF. CDR3 DNA: TGTGCCAGCAGCTTTAAACTAGGGACTAATGAAAAACTGTTTTTT.

The V and J genes are TRBV30 and TRBJ2-5; TRBD2 matches 11 bases. Germline lookup yields CDR1 GTSNPN and CDR2 SVGIG (reference sequence). The trim removed 4 bases at V and 4 bases at J, leaving 2 bases unmatched. The CDR3 totals 13 residues. In DNA, the CDR3 is TGTGCCTGGACTACTAGCGGGAGAGAGACCCAGTACTTC. Translating it yields CAWTTSGRETQYF.

This clone was seen only once. The chain is built from TRBV4-1 and TRBJ2-7; TRBD2 aligns across 7 bases. From germline, CDR1 is MGHRA and CDR2 YSYEKL. The V segment lost 0 bases and the J segment 2 bases; nucleotides outside the gene matches: 7. The CDR3 is made up of 16 amino acids. The CDR3 DNA sequence: TGCGCCAGCAGCCAAGATATGGGGGGGAGGCCCTACGAGCAGTACTTC. Its translation is CASSQDMGGRPYEQYF.

The chain recombines TRBV9 with TRBJ2-3; 11 positions match TRBD2. There are 15 residues in the CDR3. The junction had 2 bases not matched to a gene; V was cut back by 4 bases and J by 1 base. Germline CDR1 is SGDLS and CDR2 is YYNGEE. The CDR3 DNA is TGTGCCAGCAGCCGGACTAGCGGGCGCACAGATACGCAGTATTTT. It yields the protein CASSRTSGRTDTQYF. Full variable domain (remainder filled in from reference TRBV9 and TRBJ2-3): DSGVTQTPKHLITATGQRVTLRCSPRSGDLSVYWYQQSLDQGLQFLIQYYNGEERAKGNILERFSAQQFPDLHSELNLSSLELGDSALYFCASSRTSGRTDTQYFGPGTRLTVL.

This chain uses TRBV6-5 with TRBJ2-7, with 8 bases identical to TRBD2. CDR1 and CDR2 from the germline V gene are MNHEY and SVGAGI. The CDR3 consists of 15 residues. Trimming cost V 0 bases and J 3 bases; bases outside gene matches: 4. For the CDR3, the DNA is TGTGCCAGCAGTTACTCGCGGGGGGCGAACTACGAGCAGTACTTC. It yields the protein CASSYSRGANYEQYF.

The gene calls are TRBV6-1 and TRBJ2-2, with 7 bases that match TRBD2. The V gene's germline CDR1 is MNHNS and CDR2 SASEGT. The CDR3 sequence is 14 residues long. The ends lost 6 bases at V and 8 bases at J; junction bases unmatched: 9. CDR3 loop: CASSGLGTLGELFF. The CDR3 nucleotides read TGTGCCAGCAGCGGACTAGGAACCTTGGGGGAGCTGTTTTTT.

This chain connects TRBV27 to TRBJ2-3, with 11 bases that match TRBD2. Germline CDR1 reads MNHEY; CDR2 reads SMNVEV (reference sequence). V lost 4 bases, J lost 4 bases, and 10 bases stayed unmatched. This CDR3 has 17 amino acids. DNA of the CDR3: TGTGCCAGCAGTTACGGATTAGCGGGAGGGTGGTCAGATACGCAGTATTTT. Encoded protein: CASSYGLAGGWSDTQYF.

The CDR3 DNA reads as TGCGCCAGCAGTAGCAGGGTAGGTCTTGAAGCTTTCTTT. It translates to CASSSRVGLEAFF. The V gene is TRBV10-1, the J gene TRBJ1-1; D is perhaps TRBD1 (5 bases). This CDR3 is 13 amino acids long. The V gene's germline CDR1 is WNHNN and CDR2 SYGVQD (reference sequence). V lost 5 bases and J 7 bases, leaving 14 bases between the germline ends.

The rearrangement links TRBV6-5 to TRBJ2-1; tentative D call: TRBD2 (5 bases). V was pared by 8 bases and J by 8 bases, with 10 bases between. Germline CDR1 MNHEY, CDR2 SVGAGI. This CDR3 comprises 11 residues. CDR3 protein: CASRGWDEQFF. CDR3 nucleotide sequence: TGTGCCAGCCGGGGTTGGGATGAGCAGTTCTTC.